This T cell receptor beta chain stems from a study of beta chain features in type 1 diabetes. The study, taken as a whole, reports: Type 1 diabetes patients had TCRB CDR3s that were shorter (moderately but significantly so) in all four CD4+ subsets.

V lost 0 bases and J 2 bases, leaving 15 bases between the germline ends. Germline V gene sequence: CDR1 LGHNA, CDR2 YSLEER. The CDR3 runs to 17 residues. There are a few counts of this clone. Its antigen is currently unknown. The entirety of the isolated RNA underwent reverse transcription, so expressed TCRB transcripts were sequenced. Sequencing used immunoSEQ multiplex PCR; TCRdb keeps in-frame clones, though not all of them. The sample lists 350,000 to 400,000 clones, 10% to 15% occurring once. The source material was naive CD4+ T cells from blood. The chain has TRBV4-3 and TRBJ2-3; the D is unclear. This TCR derives from a woman in her late teens or twenties with type 1 diabetes. CDR3 sequence reads: CASSQDLIAAHTDTQYF. Here the CDR3 DNA reads TGCGCCAGCAGCCAAGATCTAATAGCAGCCCACACAGATACGCAGTATTTT.